This T cell receptor beta chain was captured in a study of T cell responses to AZD1222 COVID-19 vaccine (dated by TCRdb to the early 2020s). Study-wide context: AZD1222 recipients whose second dose came at about 4 weeks and those whose second dose came at about 12 weeks were combined into one group, since spike-specific TCR depth and breadth did not differ between the two schedules. Trial participants were enrolled into age subgroups of 18-55, 56-69 and 70-plus years, which contained roughly 140, 27 and 60 TCR-sequenced participants, respectively. TCR sequencing was performed for about 250 trial participants, of whom 200 to 210 were given two doses of AZD1222 and around 25 were given two doses of MenACWY control vaccine. Results and caveats for the whole study, not just this receptor: The whole spike protein was spanned by vaccine-associated CD4 TCRs, and dominant responses were seen in regions 160-218 and 743-854. Nearly half of unique spike-specific TCRs reportedly recognized epitopes outside regions mutated in the B.1.351 and B.1.1.7 variants. A significant rise in spike-specific TCR breadth and depth was observed after two AZD1222 doses relative to day 0 and relative to MenACWY recipients. In the small 56-69-year group, the increase in depth fell short of significance, most likely because of low power. Participants were mostly white British and included more females than males, and it was suggested by the authors that clonal diversity may have been underestimated. Because no day 14 peak-response samples were available, repertoires were characterized only after the peak T cell response. Conclusions about previously exposed vaccinees are limited because only a handful of AZD1222 recipients were SARS-CoV-2 seropositive at baseline.

The CDR3 regions of human TCRbeta chains were analyzed by immunosequencing. The study's own analysis went as follows. Repertoire TCRs were matched against a reference library of SARS-CoV-2-specific TCRs generated with the MIRA antigen-specificity platform. Breadth was defined as the fraction of unique TCRs that were SARS-CoV-2-associated, and depth was defined as the fraction of total T cells that were SARS-CoV-2-associated. Using the MIRA data, every spike-specific TCR was mapped to the spike region that the TCR reacted to and assigned to either a CD4 or a CD8 class. Log10-transformed breadth and depth values were compared by one-way ANOVA with Sidak's multiple comparisons tests. Sourced from immuneACCESS, this table was stored by TCRdb with only in-frame sequences that have V and J called. A share of the clones is absent; for the studies checked, an unresolved V gene accounts for under half, and the remainder has no known explanation. V, J and clone size derive from that table, while D and trimming were established from the DNA sequence. The sample yields about 110,000 clones; 80% to 85% were counted once. Together, the top ten hold roughly 9.9% of the sample.

The time point label corresponds to: baseline before first vaccination. The vaccinee samples were drawn from two UK trials, COV001 and COV002, one of which was a single-blind randomized controlled phase 2/3 trial testing AZD1222 (ChAdOx1 nCoV-19) in healthy adults. For TCRbeta chain sequencing, PBMC samples were collected from trial participants at day 0 and at day 28 after the second dose. In the case of this clone: Its antigen remains unidentified. No much larger clone exists at a distance of one base, and base qualities are not known.

This material consisted of peripheral blood, taken on day 0 of AZD1222 vaccination. This receptor was taken from an adult in good health.

The DNA is TGTGCCAGCAGTCTACAGGGGGGCAATCAGCCCCAGCATTTT. This codes for CASSLQGGNQPQHF. The sequence links TRBV6-4 to TRBJ1-5, with 8 middle bases fitting TRBD1. The germline V gene gives CDR1 as MRHNA and CDR2 as SNTAGT. Relative to germline, V is missing 5 bases and J is missing 2 bases, with 2 bases of the junction outside any gene match. Counted from cysteine to phenylalanine, this CDR3 has 14 amino acids. The CDR3 DNA has 42 bases and is translated from base 1.